The present T cell receptor (beta chain) was sequenced within a study of blood T cells in healthy people across ages. Whole-study findings and limits: PBMC samples, being unsorted, prevented any conclusive comparison of naive and antigen-experienced cells.

In its sample, this clonotype was seen many times. As yet, its antigen is unknown. The CDR3 has 15 residues. Germline V CDR1 and CDR2: MNHEY, SVGAGI. J lost 5 bases, V lost 6 bases, and 10 bases had no gene match. Combining a sample-barcoded 5' primer with a J-beta primer mix, a second PCR ran for 7 to 11 cycles. TCRdb fed the 5' RACE reads into MiXCR, producing one record per CDR3 protein. Of roughly 680,000 distinct CDR3 sequences in the sample, 40% to 65% were seen once. Sequenced: blood. The V gene is TRBV6-5, the J gene TRBJ1-2, with 9 bases identical to TRBD1. The TCR was taken from a woman over 75 in good health. Here the CDR3 reads CASSNTGGAGYGYTF. CDR3 bases: TGTGCCAGCAGCAACACAGGGGGCGCGGGATATGGCTACACCTTC.